Listed here is a single TCR beta chain. Its antigen is as yet unknown. The sample holds other DNA sequences that translate to the same CDR3. Assay: immunoSEQ multiplex PCR; the TCRdb copy retains only in-frame clones and omits some. The data show about 140,000 clones, with roughly 93% seen just once and approximately 2% held by the top ten. The CDR3 spans 13 residues. Germline CDR1 is SEHNR and CDR2 is FQNEAQ (reference sequence). V lost 5 bases and J lost 8, with 10 bases in between. The data stem from a study of cytomegalovirus exposure and HLA in healthy donors. Study findings and constraints: Specificity of three CMV-associated chains for CMV antigens was verified in vitro. Using the classifier, cytomegalovirus status was reportedly diagnosed with high specificity and sensitivity. The study recorded around 160 TCR beta chains that were cytomegalovirus-associated.

Sequencing was done on a sample of PBMCs. This TCR derives from a man between 18 and 29 years old in good health and CMV-seropositive. This chain joins TRBV7-9 and TRBJ1-6; perhaps TRBD1 as D (6 bases). CDR3 nucleotide sequence: TGTGCCAGCAGCCTAGAGGGGGATTCACCCCTCCACTTT. It yields the protein CASSLEGDSPLHF.